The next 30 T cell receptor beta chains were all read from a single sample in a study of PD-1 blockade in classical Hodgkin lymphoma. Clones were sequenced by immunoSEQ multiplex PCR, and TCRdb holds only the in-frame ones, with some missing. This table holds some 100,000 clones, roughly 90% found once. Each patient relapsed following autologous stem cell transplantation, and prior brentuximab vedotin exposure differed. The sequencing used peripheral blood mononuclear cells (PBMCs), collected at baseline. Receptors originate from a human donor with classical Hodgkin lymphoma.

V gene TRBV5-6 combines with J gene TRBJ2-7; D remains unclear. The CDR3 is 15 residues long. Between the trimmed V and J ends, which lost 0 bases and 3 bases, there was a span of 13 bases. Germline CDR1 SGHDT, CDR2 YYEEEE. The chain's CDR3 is CASSLGSGPLYEQYF. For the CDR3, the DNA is TGTGCCAGCAGCTTGGGGTCCGGCCCCCTCTACGAGCAGTACTTC.

CDR3 DNA: TGTGCCAGCAGCGCCGCGCAGAGGATCTCTCAGCCCCAGCATTTT. This encodes CASSAAQRISQPQHF. V usage is TRBV5-5 and J usage is TRBJ1-5; D is undetermined. The length of the CDR3 is 15 residues. Trimming removed 4 bases from V and 6 bases from J, with 17 bases in between. The germline V gene has CDR1 SGHKS and CDR2 YYEKEE (reference sequence).

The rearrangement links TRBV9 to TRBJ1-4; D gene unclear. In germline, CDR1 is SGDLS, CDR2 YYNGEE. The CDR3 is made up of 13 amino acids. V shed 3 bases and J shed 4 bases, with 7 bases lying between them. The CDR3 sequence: CASSGGGNEKLFF. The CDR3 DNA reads TGTGCCAGCAGCGGAGGCGGTAATGAAAAACTGTTTTTT.

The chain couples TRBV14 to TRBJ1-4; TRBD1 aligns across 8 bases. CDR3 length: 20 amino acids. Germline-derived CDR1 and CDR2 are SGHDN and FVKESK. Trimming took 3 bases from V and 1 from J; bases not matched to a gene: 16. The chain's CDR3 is CASSQKGRSGTGLTNEKLFF. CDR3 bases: TGTGCCAGCAGCCAGAAGGGAAGATCCGGGACAGGCCTAACTAATGAAAAACTGTTTTTT.

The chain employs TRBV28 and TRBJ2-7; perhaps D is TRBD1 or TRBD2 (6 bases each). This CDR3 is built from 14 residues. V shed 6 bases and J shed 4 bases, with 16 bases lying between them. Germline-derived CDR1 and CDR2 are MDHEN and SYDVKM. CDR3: CASSATRGGYEQYF. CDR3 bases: TGTGCCAGCAGCGCGACTCGAGGGGGGTACGAGCAGTACTTC.

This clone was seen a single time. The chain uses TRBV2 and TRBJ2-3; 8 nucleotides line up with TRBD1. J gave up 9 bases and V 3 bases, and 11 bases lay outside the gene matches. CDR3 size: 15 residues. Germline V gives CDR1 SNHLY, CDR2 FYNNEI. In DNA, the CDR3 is TGTGCCAGCAGTGACCCTGGGACAGGTGACCACACGCAGTATTTT. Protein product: CASSDPGTGDHTQYF.

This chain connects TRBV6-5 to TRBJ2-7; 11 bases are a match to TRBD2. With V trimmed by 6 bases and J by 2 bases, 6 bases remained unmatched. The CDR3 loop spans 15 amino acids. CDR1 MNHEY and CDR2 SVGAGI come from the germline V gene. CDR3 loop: CASSPRLAGPYEQYF. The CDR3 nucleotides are TGTGCCAGCAGCCCACGACTAGCGGGACCCTACGAGCAGTACTTC.

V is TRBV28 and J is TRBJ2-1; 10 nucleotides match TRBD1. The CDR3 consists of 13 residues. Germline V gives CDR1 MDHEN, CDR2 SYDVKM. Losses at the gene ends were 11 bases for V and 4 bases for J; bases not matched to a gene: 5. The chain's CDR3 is CALQDRGYNEQFF. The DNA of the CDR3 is TGTGCCCTCCAGGACAGGGGGTACAATGAGCAGTTCTTC.

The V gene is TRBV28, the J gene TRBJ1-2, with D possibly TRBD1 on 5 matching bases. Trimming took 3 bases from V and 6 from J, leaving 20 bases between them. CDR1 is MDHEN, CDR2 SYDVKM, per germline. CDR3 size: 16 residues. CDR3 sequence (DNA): TGTGCCAGCAGTTTTAATCTGGGCAGGGTTTTTGATGGCTACACCTTC. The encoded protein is CASSFNLGRVFDGYTF.

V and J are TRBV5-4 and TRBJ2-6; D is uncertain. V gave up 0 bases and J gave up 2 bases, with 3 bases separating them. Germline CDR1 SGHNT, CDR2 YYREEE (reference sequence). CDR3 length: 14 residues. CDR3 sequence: CASSLEAGANVLTF. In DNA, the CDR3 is TGTGCCAGCAGCTTGGAAGCTGGGGCCAACGTCCTGACTTTC.

The CDR3 DNA sequence: TGTGCCAGTTACGGCAGGCAAGAGACCCAGTACTTC. This sequence encodes CASYGRQETQYF. This chain links TRBV2 with TRBJ2-5; D is uncertain. Germline V gene data show CDR1 as SNHLY and CDR2 as FYNNEI. Trimming removed 9 bases from V and 2 bases from J, with 10 bases in between. This CDR3 region has 12 residues.

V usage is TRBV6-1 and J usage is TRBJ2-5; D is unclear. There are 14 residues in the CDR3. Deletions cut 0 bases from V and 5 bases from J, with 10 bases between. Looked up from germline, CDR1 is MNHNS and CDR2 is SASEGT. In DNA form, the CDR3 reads TGTGCCAGCAGTGAAGCTCTCGGCCGGGAGACCCAGTACTTC. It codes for CASSEALGRETQYF.

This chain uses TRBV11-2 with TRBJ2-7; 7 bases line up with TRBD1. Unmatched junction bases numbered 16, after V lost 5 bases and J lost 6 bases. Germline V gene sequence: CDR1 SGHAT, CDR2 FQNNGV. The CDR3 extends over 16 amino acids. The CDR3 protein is CASSRGQVAFDSEQYF. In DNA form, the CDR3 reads TGTGCCAGCAGCCGAGGACAGGTCGCTTTCGACAGCGAGCAGTACTTC.

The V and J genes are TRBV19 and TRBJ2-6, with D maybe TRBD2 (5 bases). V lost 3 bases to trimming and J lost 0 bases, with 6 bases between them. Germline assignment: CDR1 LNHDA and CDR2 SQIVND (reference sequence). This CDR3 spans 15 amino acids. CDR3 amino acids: CASSIRGSGANVLTF. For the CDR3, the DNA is TGTGCCAGTAGTATTCGGGGCTCTGGGGCCAACGTCCTGACTTTC.

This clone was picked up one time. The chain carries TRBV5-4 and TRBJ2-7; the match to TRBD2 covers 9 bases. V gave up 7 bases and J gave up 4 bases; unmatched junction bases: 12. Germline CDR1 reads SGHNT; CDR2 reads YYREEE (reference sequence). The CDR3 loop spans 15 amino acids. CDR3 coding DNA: TGTGCCAGCGGGGGATGGGCGGGAGGGCCTTACGAGCAGTACTTC. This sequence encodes CASGGWAGGPYEQYF.

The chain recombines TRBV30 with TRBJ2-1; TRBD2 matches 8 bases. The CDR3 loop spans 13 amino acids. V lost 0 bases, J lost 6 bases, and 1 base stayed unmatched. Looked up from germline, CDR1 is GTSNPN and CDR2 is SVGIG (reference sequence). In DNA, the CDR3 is TGTGCCTGGAGTGTCAGCGGGGGCAATGAGCAGTTCTTC. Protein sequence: CAWSVSGGNEQFF. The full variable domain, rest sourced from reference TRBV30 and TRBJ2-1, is SQTIHQWPATLVQPVGSPLSLECTVEGTSNPNLYWYRQAAGRGLQLLFYSVGIGQISSEVPQNLSASRPQDRQFILSSKKLLLSDSGFYLCAWSVSGGNEQFFGPGTRLTVL.

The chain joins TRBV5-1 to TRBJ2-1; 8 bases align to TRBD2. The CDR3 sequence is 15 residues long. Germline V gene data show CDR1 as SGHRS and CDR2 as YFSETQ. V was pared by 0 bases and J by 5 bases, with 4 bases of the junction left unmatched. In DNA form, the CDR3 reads TGCGCCAGCAGCTTGGTTAGCGGGATGAACAATGAGCAGTTCTTC. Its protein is CASSLVSGMNNEQFF.

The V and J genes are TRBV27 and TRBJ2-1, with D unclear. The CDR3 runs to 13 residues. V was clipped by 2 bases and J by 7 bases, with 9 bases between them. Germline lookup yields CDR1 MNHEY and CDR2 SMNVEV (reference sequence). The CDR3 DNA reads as TGTGCCAGCAGTTTAACCTTGGGGAATGAGCAGTTCTTC. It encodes CASSLTLGNEQFF.

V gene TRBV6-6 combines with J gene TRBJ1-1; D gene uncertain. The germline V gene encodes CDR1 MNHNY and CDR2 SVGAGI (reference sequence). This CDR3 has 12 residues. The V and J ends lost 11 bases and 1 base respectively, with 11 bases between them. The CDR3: CAGDHRNTEAFF. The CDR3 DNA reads TGTGCCGGCGACCACAGGAACACTGAAGCTTTCTTT.

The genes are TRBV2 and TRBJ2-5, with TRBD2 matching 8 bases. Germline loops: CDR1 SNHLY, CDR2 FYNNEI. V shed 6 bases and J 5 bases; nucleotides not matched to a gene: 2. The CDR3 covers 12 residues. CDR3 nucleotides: TGTGCCAGCAGAGCGGGGGCGGAGACCCAGTACTTC. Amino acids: CASRAGAETQYF.

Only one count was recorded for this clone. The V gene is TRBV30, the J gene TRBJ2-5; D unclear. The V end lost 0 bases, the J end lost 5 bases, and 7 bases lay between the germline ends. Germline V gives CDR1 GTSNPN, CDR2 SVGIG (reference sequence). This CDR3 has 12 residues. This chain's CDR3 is CAWSVVRETQYF. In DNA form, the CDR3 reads TGTGCCTGGAGTGTGGTCCGGGAGACCCAGTACTTC.

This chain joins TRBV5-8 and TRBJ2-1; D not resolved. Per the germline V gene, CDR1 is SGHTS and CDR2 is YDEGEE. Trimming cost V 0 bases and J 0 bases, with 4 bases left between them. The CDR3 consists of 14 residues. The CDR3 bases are TGTGCCAGCAGCTTGGCCCCCTCCTACAATGAGCAGTTCTTC. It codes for CASSLAPSYNEQFF.

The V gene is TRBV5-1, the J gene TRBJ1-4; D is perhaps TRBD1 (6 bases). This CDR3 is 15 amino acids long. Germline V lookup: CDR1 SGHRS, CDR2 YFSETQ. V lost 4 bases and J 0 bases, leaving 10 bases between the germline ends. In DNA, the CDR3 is TGCGCCAGCAGCCATGCAGGGGCAACTAATGAAAAACTGTTTTTT. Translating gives CASSHAGATNEKLFF. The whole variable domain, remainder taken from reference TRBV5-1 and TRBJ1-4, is KAGVTQTPRYLIKTRGQQVTLSCSPISGHRSVSWYQQTPGQGLQFLFEYFSETQRNKGNFPGRFSGRQFSNSRSEMNVSTLELGDSALYLCASSHAGATNEKLFFGSGTQLSVL.

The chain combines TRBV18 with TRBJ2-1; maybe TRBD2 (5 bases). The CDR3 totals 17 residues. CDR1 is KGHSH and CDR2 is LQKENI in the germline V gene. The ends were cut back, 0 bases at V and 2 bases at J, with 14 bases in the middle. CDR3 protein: CASSPPPAGLTYNEQFF. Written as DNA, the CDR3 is TGTGCCAGCTCACCACCCCCTGCGGGCCTAACCTACAATGAGCAGTTCTTC. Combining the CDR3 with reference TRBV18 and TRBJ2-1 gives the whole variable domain NAGVMQNPRHLVRRRGQEARLRCSPMKGHSHVYWYRQLPEEGLKFMVYLQKENIIDESGMPKERFSAEFPKEGPSILRIQQVVRGDSAAYFCASSPPPAGLTYNEQFFGPGTRLTVL.

Written as DNA, the CDR3 is TGTGCCAGCAGTGGAGCGGGAGCCATCTACGAGCAGTACTTC. Translation: CASSGAGAIYEQYF. The V call is TRBV25-1, the J call TRBJ2-7, with 8 bases that match TRBD2. The CDR3 contains 14 residues. The trim removed 4 bases at V and 3 bases at J, leaving 5 bases unmatched. Per germline, CDR1 MGHDK and CDR2 SYGVNS.

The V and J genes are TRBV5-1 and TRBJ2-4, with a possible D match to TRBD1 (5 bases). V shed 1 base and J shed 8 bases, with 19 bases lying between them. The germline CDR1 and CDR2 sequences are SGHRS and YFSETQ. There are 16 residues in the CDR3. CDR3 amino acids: CASSLRGGVLGDIQYF. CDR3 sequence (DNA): TGCGCCAGCAGCTTGAGGGGTGGGGTACTTGGGGACATTCAGTACTTC.

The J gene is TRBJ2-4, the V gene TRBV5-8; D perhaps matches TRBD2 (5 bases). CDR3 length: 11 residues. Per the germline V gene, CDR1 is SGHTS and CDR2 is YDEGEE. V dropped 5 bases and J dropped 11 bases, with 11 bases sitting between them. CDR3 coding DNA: TGTGCCAGCAGACGTAGCGTAGTTCAGTACTTC. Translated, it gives CASRRSVVQYF.

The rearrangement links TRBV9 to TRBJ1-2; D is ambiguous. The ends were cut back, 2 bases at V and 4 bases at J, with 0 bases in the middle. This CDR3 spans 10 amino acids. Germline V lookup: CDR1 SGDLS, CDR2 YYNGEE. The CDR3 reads CASSVYGYTF. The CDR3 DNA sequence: TGTGCCAGCAGCGTCTATGGCTACACCTTC.

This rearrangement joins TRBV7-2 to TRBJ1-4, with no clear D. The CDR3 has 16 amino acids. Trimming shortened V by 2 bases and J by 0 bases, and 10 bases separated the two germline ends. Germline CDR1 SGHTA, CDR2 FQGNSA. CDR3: CASSLLNAATNEKLFF. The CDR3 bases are TGTGCCAGCAGCTTATTGAATGCGGCAACTAATGAAAAACTGTTTTTT.

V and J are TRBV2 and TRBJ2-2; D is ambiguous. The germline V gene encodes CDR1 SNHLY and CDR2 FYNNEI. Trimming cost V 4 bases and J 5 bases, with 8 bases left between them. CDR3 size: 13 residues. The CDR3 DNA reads TGTGCCAGCAGTGGTCGGCAGACCGGGGAGCTGTTTTTT. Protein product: CASSGRQTGELFF. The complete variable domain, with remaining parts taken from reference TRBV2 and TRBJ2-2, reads EPEVTQTPSHQVTQMGQEVILRCVPISNHLYFYWYRQILGQKVEFLVSFYNNEISEKSEIFDDQFSVERPDGSNFTLKIRSTKLEDSAMYFCASSGRQTGELFFGEGSRLTVL.